The entry below gives a single TCR beta chain sequence along with its context. The antigen is unknown. These data come from a study of shared clonotypes between healthy human individuals. Whole-study results and caveats: The naive CD4 repertoires of several donors were compared, and around 5.1% of clonotypes were shared.

Roughly 200 ng DNA, 25,000 to 35,000 T cell genomes, went into each sorted-subset replicate PCR. In the original analysis: Junction-only sequences without quality scores came from ImmunoSEQ, so filtering differed. Clones were read by immunoSEQ multiplex PCR, and TCRdb kept only the in-frame ones, dropping some. V and J calls plus clone size are reproduced from that table; the DNA served to infer D and trimming. The sample contains 150,000 to 200,000 clones, approximately 95% of which appear only once. V lost 0 bases, J lost 2 bases, and 9 bases lay in between. Germline V lookup: CDR1 SGHRS, CDR2 YFSETQ. The CDR3 has 14 amino acids.

The sequence derives from a woman aged 25 to 39 in good health. V and J are TRBV5-1 and TRBJ2-7, with D possibly matching TRBD1 (6 bases). The sample was naive CD4+ T cells sorted from blood. The subset is: CD45RA+ positively selected. The CDR3 region is CASSLDRAAYEQYF. Here the CDR3 DNA reads TGCGCCAGCAGCTTGGACAGGGCGGCCTACGAGCAGTACTTC.